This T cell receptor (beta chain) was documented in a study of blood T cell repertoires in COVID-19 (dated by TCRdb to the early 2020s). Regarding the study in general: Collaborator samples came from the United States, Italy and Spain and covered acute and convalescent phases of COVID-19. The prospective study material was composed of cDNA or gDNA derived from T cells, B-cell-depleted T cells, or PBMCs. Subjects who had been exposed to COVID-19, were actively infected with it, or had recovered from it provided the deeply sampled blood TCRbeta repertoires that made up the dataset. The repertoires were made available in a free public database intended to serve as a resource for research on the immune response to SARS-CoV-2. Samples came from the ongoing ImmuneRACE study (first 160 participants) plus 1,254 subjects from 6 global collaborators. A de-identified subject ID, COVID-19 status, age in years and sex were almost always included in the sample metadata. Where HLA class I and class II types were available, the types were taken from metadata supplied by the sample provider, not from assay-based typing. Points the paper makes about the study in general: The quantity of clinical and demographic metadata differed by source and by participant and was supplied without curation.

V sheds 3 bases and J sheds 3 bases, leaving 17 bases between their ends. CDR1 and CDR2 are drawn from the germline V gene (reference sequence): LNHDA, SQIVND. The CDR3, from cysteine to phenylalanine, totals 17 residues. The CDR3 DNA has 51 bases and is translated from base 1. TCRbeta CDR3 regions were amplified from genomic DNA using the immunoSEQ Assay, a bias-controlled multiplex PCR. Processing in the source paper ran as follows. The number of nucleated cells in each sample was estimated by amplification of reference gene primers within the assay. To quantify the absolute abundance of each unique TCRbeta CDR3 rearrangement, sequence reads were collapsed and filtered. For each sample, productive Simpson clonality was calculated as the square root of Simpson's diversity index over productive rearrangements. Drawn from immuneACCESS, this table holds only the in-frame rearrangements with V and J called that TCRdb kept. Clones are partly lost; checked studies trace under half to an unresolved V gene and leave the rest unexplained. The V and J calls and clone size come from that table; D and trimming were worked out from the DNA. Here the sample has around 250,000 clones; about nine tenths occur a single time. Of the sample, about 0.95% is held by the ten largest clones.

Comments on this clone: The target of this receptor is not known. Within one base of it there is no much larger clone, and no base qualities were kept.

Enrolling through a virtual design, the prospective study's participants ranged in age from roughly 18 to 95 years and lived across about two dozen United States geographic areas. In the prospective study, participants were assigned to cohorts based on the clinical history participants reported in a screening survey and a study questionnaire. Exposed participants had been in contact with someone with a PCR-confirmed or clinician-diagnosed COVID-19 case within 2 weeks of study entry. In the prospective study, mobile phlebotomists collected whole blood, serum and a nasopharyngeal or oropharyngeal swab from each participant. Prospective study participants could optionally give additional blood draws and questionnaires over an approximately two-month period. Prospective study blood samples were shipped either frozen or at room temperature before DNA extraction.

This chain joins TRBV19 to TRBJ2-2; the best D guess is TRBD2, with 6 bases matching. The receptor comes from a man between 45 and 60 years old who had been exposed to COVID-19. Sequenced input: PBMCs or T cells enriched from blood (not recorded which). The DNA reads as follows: TGTGCCAGTAGTATGGTCTCTTCCAGGGAGGACACCGGGGAGCTGTTTTTT. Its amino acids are CASSMVSSREDTGELFF.